This entry lists 21 T cell receptor beta chains sequenced from one sample in a study of OX40 agonist ivuxolimab in advanced cancers. Clones were read by immunoSEQ multiplex PCR, and TCRdb kept only the in-frame ones, dropping some. The top ten hold roughly an eighth of the sample, which has fewer than 50,000 clones, roughly 80% seen once. This material consisted of CD4+ or CD8+ T cells sorted from blood, taken in a trial of the OX40 agonist ivuxolimab. These receptors were obtained from an adult with an advanced solid tumor such as melanoma, head and neck, liver or kidney cancer.

This clone was recorded a few times. This chain uses TRBV10-2 with TRBJ2-5; D may be TRBD2 (6 bases). Trimming shortened V by 0 bases and J by 5 bases, and 16 bases separated the two germline ends. The CDR3 is 16 residues long. Germline lookup yields CDR1 WSHSY and CDR2 SAAADI. The CDR3 loop reads CASSESRGTIGETQYF. The DNA of the CDR3 is TGCGCCAGCAGTGAGTCGCGCGGGACCATCGGGGAGACCCAGTACTTC.

V gene TRBV11-3 combines with J gene TRBJ2-3, with D hard to call. Germline V gives CDR1 SGHNT, CDR2 YENEEA. The V and J ends lost 5 bases and 1 base respectively, with 7 bases between them. The CDR3 spans 13 residues. CDR3 nucleotides: TGTGCCAGCAGCCTATTCGGCACAGATACGCAGTATTTT. The encoded protein is CASSLFGTDTQYF. Based on the CDR3 plus reference TRBV11-3 and TRBJ2-3, the full variable domain is EAGVVQSPRYKIIEKKQPVAFWCNPISGHNTLYWYLQNLGQGPELLIRYENEEAVDDSQLPKDRFSAERLKGVDSTLKIQPAELGDSAVYLCASSLFGTDTQYFGPGTRLTVL.

V usage is TRBV9 and J usage is TRBJ2-5, with 7 positions matching TRBD1. V lost 0 bases, J lost 5 bases, and 4 bases stayed unmatched. CDR1 is SGDLS and CDR2 is YYNGEE in the germline V gene. This CDR3 spans 14 amino acids. The chain's CDR3 is CASSVDQGVETQYF. In nucleotides, the CDR3 is TGTGCCAGCAGCGTAGATCAGGGGGTGGAGACCCAGTACTTC.

Only a few counts were recorded for this clone. The chain has TRBV10-3 and TRBJ2-5; 16 bases map to TRBD2. V was clipped by 6 bases and J by 3 bases; unmatched bases: 4. The CDR3 is made up of 16 amino acids. Germline-derived CDR1 and CDR2 are ENHRY and SYGVKD. Written as DNA, the CDR3 is TGTGCCATCAGCAAGGGACTAGCGGGAGGGAAAGAGACCCAGTACTTC. Amino acid sequence: CAISKGLAGGKETQYF.

The rearrangement uses TRBV18 and TRBJ1-2; 7 nucleotides agree with TRBD1. Germline V gives CDR1 KGHSH, CDR2 LQKENI. V dropped 1 base and J dropped 6; count of bases not matched to a gene: 17. CDR3 size: 18 residues. The CDR3 nucleotides are TGTGCCAGCTCACCACGGCAGGGGGAACTGAGGCTCCGGGATGGCTACACCTTC. It encodes CASSPRQGELRLRDGYTF.

This clone was found a few times. V usage is TRBV2 and J usage is TRBJ1-6; no reliable D call. Per germline, CDR1 SNHLY and CDR2 FYNNEI. Trimming pared 6 bases from V and 6 bases from J, leaving 12 bases between. The CDR3 runs to 14 residues. CDR3 loop: CASRKTDINSPLHF. As DNA, the CDR3 is TGTGCCAGCAGGAAGACGGATATTAATTCACCCCTCCACTTT.

The rearrangement uses TRBV30 and TRBJ1-5; unclear D gene. V lost 1 base, J lost 6 bases, and 1 base lay in between. The CDR3 has 10 amino acids. Germline lookup yields CDR1 GTSNPN and CDR2 SVGIG (reference sequence). The CDR3 bases are TGTGCCTGGAGTGCTCAGCCCCAGCATTTT. Translating gives CAWSAQPQHF.

This rearrangement joins TRBV19 to TRBJ2-3, with D tentatively TRBD1 (5 bases). Germline V CDR1 and CDR2: LNHDA, SQIVND (reference sequence). Trimming shortened V by 1 base and J by 8 bases, and 10 bases separated the two germline ends. The CDR3 is 13 amino acids. CDR3 in DNA: TGTGCCAGTAGTATAGGGGGCCTGACTACGCAGTATTTT. Its protein product is CASSIGGLTTQYF.

The genes are TRBV6-6 and TRBJ2-7; 14 bases align to TRBD2. Germline CDR1 MNHNY, CDR2 SVGAGI (reference sequence). The CDR3 is 16 amino acids. Trimming at V came to 6 bases and at J to 5 bases, leaving 9 bases not matched to a gene. Here the CDR3 DNA reads TGTGCCAGCAGGGGGTCGGGGGGACTAGCGGGAGACGAGCAGTACTTC. This encodes CASRGSGGLAGDEQYF.

Only a few counts were recorded for this clone. V usage is TRBV6-5 and J usage is TRBJ2-5, with 9 bases that match TRBD2. Germline V gene lookup returns CDR1 MNHEY and CDR2 SVGAGI. The CDR3 spans 16 residues. Trimming cost V 1 base and J 4 bases; bases outside gene matches: 7. CDR3: CASSYLLAGGGETQYF. The CDR3 bases are TGTGCCAGCAGTTACTTGCTGGCGGGAGGGGGAGAGACCCAGTACTTC.

The V and J genes are TRBV27 and TRBJ2-2, with TRBD2 as a possible D gene (6 bases). Trimming removed 2 bases from V and 6 bases from J, with 13 bases in between. Per the germline V gene, CDR1 is MNHEY and CDR2 is SMNVEV (reference sequence). The length of the CDR3 is 15 residues. CDR3 nucleotides: TGTGCCAGCAGTTTAATGGGGGGAAGGGCCGGGGAGCTGTTTTTT. The encoded protein is CASSLMGGRAGELFF.

The chain joins TRBV29-1 to TRBJ1-3; no definite D call. Germline CDR1 reads SQVTM; CDR2 reads ANQGSEA. CDR3 size: 13 residues. The V and J ends lost 2 bases and 3 bases respectively, with 8 bases between them. CDR3 in amino acids: CSVELVFGNTIYF. The DNA of the CDR3 is TGCAGCGTTGAATTGGTTTTTGGAAACACCATATATTTT.

This clone was detected only once. The chain is built from TRBV28 and TRBJ2-7; TRBD2 agrees at 11 bases. Germline-derived CDR1 and CDR2 are MDHEN and SYDVKM. V dropped 11 bases and J dropped 3; count of bases not matched to a gene: 3. This CDR3 is built from 12 residues. The CDR3 DNA is TGTGCCGGCGGGACTAGCGGCTACGAGCAGTACTTC. Residues: CAGGTSGYEQYF.

This clone was seen a handful of times. The chain uses TRBV30 and TRBJ2-1; 7 nucleotides agree with TRBD2. This CDR3 comprises 15 residues. Germline CDR1 is GTSNPN and CDR2 is SVGIG (reference sequence). V lost 1 base to trimming and J lost 0 bases; unmatched junction nucleotides: 3. The CDR3 DNA is TGTGCCTGGAGTGGCGGACTAGTCTCCTACAATGAGCAGTTCTTC. As protein: CAWSGGLVSYNEQFF. The full variable domain, in which reference TRBV30 and TRBJ2-1 provide the parts outside the CDR3, is SQTIHQWPATLVQPVGSPLSLECTVEGTSNPNLYWYRQAAGRGLQLLFYSVGIGQISSEVPQNLSASRPQDRQFILSSKKLLLSDSGFYLCAWSGGLVSYNEQFFGPGTRLTVL.

This clone was picked up one time. The gene calls are TRBV5-6 and TRBJ1-1; 10 positions agree with TRBD1. The CDR3 has 14 residues. Germline CDR1 and CDR2: SGHDT and YYEEEE. V shed 4 bases, J shed 5 bases, and the junction held 5 bases outside the gene matches. CDR3 coding DNA: TGTGCCAGCAGCCCGGGGGACAGGGGTACTGAAGCTTTCTTT. It translates to CASSPGDRGTEAFF.

This CDR3 is CASSLGFGEGTNTEAFF. DNA for the CDR3: TGTGCCAGCAGCTTAGGGTTCGGCGAGGGGACGAACACTGAAGCTTTCTTT. The rearrangement joins TRBV11-3 to TRBJ1-1; D perhaps matches TRBD1 (5 bases). The ends were cut back, 1 base at V and 1 base at J, with 16 bases in the middle. This CDR3 has 17 amino acids. Germline loops: CDR1 SGHNT, CDR2 YENEEA.

V usage is TRBV30 and J usage is TRBJ1-1, with D hard to call. From germline, CDR1 is GTSNPN and CDR2 SVGIG (reference sequence). The V gene lost 3 bases and the J gene lost 7 bases, with 12 bases spanning the gap. The CDR3 runs 12 residues. This chain's CDR3 is CAWRFSGNEAFF. The CDR3 region has the DNA TGTGCCTGGAGATTTTCAGGCAATGAAGCTTTCTTT.

J is TRBJ2-1 and V is TRBV10-3; a weak D match, TRBD2 (6 bases). Germline values: CDR1 ENHRY, CDR2 SYGVKD. CDR3 length: 13 amino acids. The V end lost 7 bases, the J end lost 6 bases, and 13 bases lay between the germline ends. CDR3 sequence: CAINTGEVNEQFF. CDR3 nucleotide sequence: TGTGCCATCAACACGGGAGAAGTCAATGAGCAGTTCTTC.

The CDR3 coding sequence is TGCGCCAGCAGCACCGGACAGGGGGCCAACGTCCTGACTTTC. Encoded protein: CASSTGQGANVLTF. The V gene is TRBV5-1, the J gene TRBJ2-6, with D tentatively TRBD1 (6 bases). This CDR3 has 14 residues. The germline gives CDR1 SGHRS, CDR2 YFSETQ. V lost 4 bases and J 4 bases, leaving 9 bases between the germline ends.

The CDR3 loop reads CSVSTGPDTEAFF. The DNA for the CDR3 is TGCAGCGTTAGTACAGGGCCCGACACTGAAGCTTTCTTT. The gene calls are TRBV29-1 and TRBJ1-1; a possible D gene is TRBD1 (6 bases). Trimming left V 5 bases short and J 3 bases short, with 13 bases between. Germline V gene data show CDR1 as SQVTM and CDR2 as ANQGSEA. This CDR3 contains 13 residues.

This chain connects TRBV7-8 to TRBJ2-7; 9 nucleotides agree with TRBD1. Germline V gene data show CDR1 as SGHVS and CDR2 as FQNEAQ. The CDR3 length is 17 residues. The V gene end was trimmed by 1 base and the J gene end by 0 bases; junction bases not matched to a gene: 7. The CDR3, as DNA: TGTGCCAGCAGCTTAGTAGGGGCGGGACAGGGCTCCTACGAGCAGTACTTC. Its protein is CASSLVGAGQGSYEQYF.